This TCR beta chain stems from a study of cytomegalovirus exposure and HLA in healthy donors. Germline CDR1 is LNHDA and CDR2 is SQIVND (reference sequence). V was clipped by 2 bases and J by 0 bases, with 16 bases between them. The CDR3 is made up of 17 amino acids. It was with 60 Vbeta and 13 Jbeta primers that the PCR ran. TCRdb's table, derived via immunoSEQ multiplex PCR, lists solely in-frame clones and lacks some. The table lists over 100,000 clones, less than 70% of them singletons, with roughly 2.2% in the top ten. The TCR sequence derives from a young woman in good health and CMV-seronegative. Sequenced sample: PBMCs. The chain combines TRBV19 with TRBJ1-2, with D perhaps matching TRBD1 (5 bases). CDR3 residues: CASSIKDYGAANYGYTF. The DNA for the CDR3 is TGTGCCAGTAGTATAAAGGATTATGGGGCCGCTAACTATGGCTACACCTTC.